The next 3 T cell receptor beta chains were all read from a single sample in a study of tumor-infiltrating lymphocytes in primary liver carcinoma. The template, 500 ng total RNA, yielded TCR beta cDNA made with a constant-region primer. Each TCR beta library was derived from three nested multiplex PCR rounds that employed slightly modified ARM-PCR. Researchers ran the first two PCR rounds for roughly 10 cycles each with TRBV1-TRBV30 forward primers and a C-beta reverse primer. TCRdb re-derived calls from the multiplex PCR reads in MiXCR, one entry per CDR3 protein. This sample has roughly 100,000 distinct CDR3 sequences, with around 83% found just once. It was from approximately 20-30 mg of unsorted bulk tissue that RNA and DNA were co-extracted. The sample comprised liver tumor tissue from sampling region 3. The subset: tumor region T3, left-lateral pole. The source is a man between 35 and 55 years old with primary liver carcinoma and hepatitis B virus infection.

J is TRBJ2-4 and V is TRBV10-3; D possibly matches TRBD1 or TRBD2 (6 bases each). V was shortened by 8 bases and J by 4 bases, with 18 bases between the two germline ends. The CDR3 is 15 amino acids. Germline CDR1 is ENHRY and CDR2 is SYGVKD. The CDR3 here is CAILEAGGLKNIQYF. In DNA, the CDR3 is TGTGCCATCCTGGAGGCCGGGGGCCTTAAAAACATTCAGTACTTC.

As concerns this clonotype: The CDR3 end shows no conserved phenylalanine or tryptophan, and so a read error is likely. The rearrangement links TRBV29-1 to TRBJ2-3, with D hard to call. The CDR3 has 11 amino acids. Germline lookup yields CDR1 SQVTM and CDR2 ANQGSEA. With 7 bases removed from V and 6 bases from J, the gap between germline ends came to 11 bases. CDR3 protein: CSAQYADTQYL. DNA for the CDR3: TGCAGCGCGCAATACGCGGATACGCAGTATCTT.

In the case of this clonotype: At one of its ends the junction is not consistent with the germline gene, which may arise from a read error. This sequence joins TRBV10-3 and TRBJ1-2, with D perhaps TRBD1 (6 bases). The germline V gene has CDR1 ENHRY and CDR2 SYGVKD. This CDR3 contains 16 residues. CDR3 DNA sequence: TGTGCCATTAATGAGTCAACAGGGCTCTCAGCCTATGGCTACAGCTTC. Protein sequence: CAINESTGLSAYGYSF.